This TCR beta chain is drawn from a study of response to subunit inactivated influenza vaccine. TCRdb ran MiXCR on the RT-PCR reads and lists one entry per CDR3 protein. Here the sample spans 150,000 to 200,000 distinct CDR3 sequences, about a tenth being singletons. This clonotype was counted at least ten times. There are 13 residues in the CDR3. The germline V gene has CDR1 SGHRS and CDR2 YFSETQ. Trimming stripped 0 bases from V and 11 bases from J, with 14 bases between. The source was non-naive T cells sorted from PBMCs, collected 45 days after vaccination. This chain connects TRBV5-1 to TRBJ1-1; D gene unclear. The source of this sequence is a man aged 45-60 years who received an inactivated influenza vaccine. CDR3 DNA: TGCGCCAGCAGCTTGGTTGGGGTTCAAAGCGCTTTCTTT. Protein: CASSLVGVQSAFF.